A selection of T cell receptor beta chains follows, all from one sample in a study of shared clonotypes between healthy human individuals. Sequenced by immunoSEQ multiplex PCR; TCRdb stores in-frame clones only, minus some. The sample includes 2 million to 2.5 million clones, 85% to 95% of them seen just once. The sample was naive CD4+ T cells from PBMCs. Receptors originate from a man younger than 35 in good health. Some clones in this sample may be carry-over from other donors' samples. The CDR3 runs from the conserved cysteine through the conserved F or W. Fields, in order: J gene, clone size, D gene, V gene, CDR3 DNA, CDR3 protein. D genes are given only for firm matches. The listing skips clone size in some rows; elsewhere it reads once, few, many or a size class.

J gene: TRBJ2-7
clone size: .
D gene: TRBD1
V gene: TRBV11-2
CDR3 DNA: TGTGCCAGCAGCCCCTGGACAGGGGTAGGCGACGAGCAGTACTTC
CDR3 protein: CASSPWTGVGDEQYF

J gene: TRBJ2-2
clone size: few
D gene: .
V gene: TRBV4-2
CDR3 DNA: TGTGCCAGCAGCCACGGGACGGCGAACACCGGGGAGCTGTTTTTT
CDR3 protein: CASSHGTANTGELFF

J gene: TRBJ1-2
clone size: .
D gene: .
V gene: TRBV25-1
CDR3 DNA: TGTGCCAGCAGTGAAGGACAGCCTGTCTATGGCTACACCTTC
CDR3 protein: CASSEGQPVYGYTF

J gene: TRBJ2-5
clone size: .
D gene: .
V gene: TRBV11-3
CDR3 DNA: TGTGCCAGCAGCCCCGGACAGCAAGAGACCCAGTACTTC
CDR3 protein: CASSPGQQETQYF

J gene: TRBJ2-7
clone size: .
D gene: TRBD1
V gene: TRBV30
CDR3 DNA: TGTGCCTGGAGTGATGGACAGGGCTACGAGCAGTACTTC
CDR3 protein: CAWSDGQGYEQYF

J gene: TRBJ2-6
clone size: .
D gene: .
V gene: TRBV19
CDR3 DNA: TGTGCCGGGTCGGTCTCTGGGGCCAACGTCCTGACTTTC
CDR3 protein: CAGSVSGANVLTF

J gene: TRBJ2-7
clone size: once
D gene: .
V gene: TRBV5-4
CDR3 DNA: TGTGCCAGCAGCCAATCGAGGGACTACGAGCAGTACTTC
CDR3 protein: CASSQSRDYEQYF

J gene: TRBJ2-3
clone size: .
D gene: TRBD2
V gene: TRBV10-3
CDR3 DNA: TGTGCCATCAGTAACAACGCGCGTGCGGGAGGGACCACAGATACGCAGTATTTT
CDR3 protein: CAISNNARAGGTTDTQYF

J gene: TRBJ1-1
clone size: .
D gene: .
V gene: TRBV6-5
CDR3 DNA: TGTGCCAGCAGTCCCCCCTCCAGGGGGAACACTGAAGCTTTCTTT
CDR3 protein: CASSPPSRGNTEAFF

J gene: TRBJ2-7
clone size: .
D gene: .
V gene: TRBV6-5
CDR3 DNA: TGTGCCAGCAGTTACGGCCAGGAAAATATCTACGAGCAGTACTTC
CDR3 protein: CASSYGQENIYEQYF

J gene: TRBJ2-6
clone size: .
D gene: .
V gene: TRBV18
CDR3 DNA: TGTGCCAGCTGTACCGGGTCTGGGGCCAACGTCCTGACTTTC
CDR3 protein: CASCTGSGANVLTF

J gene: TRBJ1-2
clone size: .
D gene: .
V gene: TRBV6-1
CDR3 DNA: TGTGCCAGCAGGAGAGACAGTCTCTATGGCTACACCTTC
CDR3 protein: CASRRDSLYGYTF

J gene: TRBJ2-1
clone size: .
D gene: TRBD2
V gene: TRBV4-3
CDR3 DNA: TGCGCCAGCAGCCAAGGGACTAGCGGGAGCAATGAGCAGTTCTTC
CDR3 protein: CASSQGTSGSNEQFF

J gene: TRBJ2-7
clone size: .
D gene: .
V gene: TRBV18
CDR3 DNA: TGTGCCAGCTCACCACGACATCTCTACGAGCAGTACTTC
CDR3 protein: CASSPRHLYEQYF

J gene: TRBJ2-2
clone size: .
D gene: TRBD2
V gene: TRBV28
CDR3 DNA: TGTGCCAGCAGTTCACCGGGACTAGCGGAGTCCCCATCCCCCACCGGGGAGCTGTTTTTT
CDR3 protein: CASSSPGLAESPSPTGELFF

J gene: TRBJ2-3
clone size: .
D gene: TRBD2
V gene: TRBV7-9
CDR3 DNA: TGTGCCAGCAGCCCAGCGGGAGTGATAGATACGCAGTATTTT
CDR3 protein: CASSPAGVIDTQYF

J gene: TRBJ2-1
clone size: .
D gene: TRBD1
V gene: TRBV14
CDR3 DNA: TGTGCCACCGGACAGGGAAAGGGTGAGCAGTTCTTC
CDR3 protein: CATGQGKGEQFF

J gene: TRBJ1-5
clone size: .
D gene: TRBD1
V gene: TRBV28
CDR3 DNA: TGTGCCAGCAGACCCTCACAGGGGGCAAAGGGAGGCAATCAGCCCCAGCATTTT
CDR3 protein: CASRPSQGAKGGNQPQHF

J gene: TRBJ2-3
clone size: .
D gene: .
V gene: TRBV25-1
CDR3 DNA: TGTGCCAGCAGTAACCCGAGCAAATCTAGCACAGATACGCAGTATTTT
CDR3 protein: CASSNPSKSSTDTQYF

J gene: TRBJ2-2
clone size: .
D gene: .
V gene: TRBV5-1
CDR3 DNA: TGCGCCAGCAGCTCGACCGGGGGCGGGGAGCTGTTTTTT
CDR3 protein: CASSSTGGGELFF

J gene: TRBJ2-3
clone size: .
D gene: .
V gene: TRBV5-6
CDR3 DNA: TGTGCCAGCAGCTTAGCCTACACAGATACGCAGTATTTT
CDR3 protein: CASSLAYTDTQYF

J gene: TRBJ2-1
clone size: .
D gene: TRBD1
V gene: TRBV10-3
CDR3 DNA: TGTGCCATCAGATCCGGGACAGGTTACAATGAGCAGTTCTTC
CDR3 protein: CAIRSGTGYNEQFF

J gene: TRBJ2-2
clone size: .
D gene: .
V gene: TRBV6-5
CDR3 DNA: TGTGCCAGCAGTTTTAACGGGTTGCACACCGGGGAGCTGTTTTTT
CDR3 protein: CASSFNGLHTGELFF

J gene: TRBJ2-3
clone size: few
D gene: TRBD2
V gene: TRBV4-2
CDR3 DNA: TGTGCCAGCAGCCTCAGCGGGACGGGAACAGATACGCAGTATTTT
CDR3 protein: CASSLSGTGTDTQYF

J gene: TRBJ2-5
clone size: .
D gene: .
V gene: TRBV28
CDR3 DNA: TGTGCCAGCAGTTTAACCGGGGCAAAACAAGAGACCCAGTACTTC
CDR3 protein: CASSLTGAKQETQYF

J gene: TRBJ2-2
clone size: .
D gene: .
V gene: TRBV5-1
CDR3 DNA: TGCGCCAGCAGCTTCGTGGCGAACACCGGGGAGCTGTTTTTT
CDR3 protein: CASSFVANTGELFF

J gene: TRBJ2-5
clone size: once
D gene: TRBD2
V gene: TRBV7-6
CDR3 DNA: TGTGCCAGCAGCCTACTACTAGCGGAGGGGGTAGAGACCCAGTACTTC
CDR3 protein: CASSLLLAEGVETQYF

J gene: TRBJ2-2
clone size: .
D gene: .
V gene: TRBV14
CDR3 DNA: TGTGCCAGCAGCCAAGGAACTAGTGGTGGAACCGGGGAGCTGTTTTTT
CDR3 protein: CASSQGTSGGTGELFF

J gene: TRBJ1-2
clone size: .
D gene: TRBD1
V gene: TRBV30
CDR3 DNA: TGTGCCTGGAACCGGGACAGGGGTTCTAGTGGCTACACCTTC
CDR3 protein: CAWNRDRGSSGYTF

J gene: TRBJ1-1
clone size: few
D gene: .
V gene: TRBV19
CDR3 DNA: TGTGCCAGTAGTATTTCTCCGGGTAAAACTGAAGCTTTCTTT
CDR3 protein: CASSISPGKTEAFF

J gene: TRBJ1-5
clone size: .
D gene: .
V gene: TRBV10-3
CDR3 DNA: TGTGCCATCAGTGAGGACAGACAACAGCCCCAGCATTTT
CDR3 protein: CAISEDRQQPQHF

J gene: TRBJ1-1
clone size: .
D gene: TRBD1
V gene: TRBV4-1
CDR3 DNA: TGCGCCAGCAGCCAAGCCGTGAACAGGGGGGAACTGAACACTGAAGCTTTCTTT
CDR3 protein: CASSQAVNRGELNTEAFF

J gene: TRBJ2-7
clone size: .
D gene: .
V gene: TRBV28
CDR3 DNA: TGTGCCAGCCTTACTCCGGGCCGACTAGGGGAGCAGTACTTC
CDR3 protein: CASLTPGRLGEQYF

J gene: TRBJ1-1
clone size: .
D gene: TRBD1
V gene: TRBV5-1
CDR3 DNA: TGCGCCACCCGGAAAGTGACAGGGGCGCTCACTGAAGCTTTCTTT
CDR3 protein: CATRKVTGALTEAFF

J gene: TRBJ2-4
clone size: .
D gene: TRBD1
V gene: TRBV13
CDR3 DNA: TGTGCCAGCAGCTCGGCACAAGGGGGCGGAGACCCCATTCAGTACTTC
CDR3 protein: CASSSAQGGGDPIQYF

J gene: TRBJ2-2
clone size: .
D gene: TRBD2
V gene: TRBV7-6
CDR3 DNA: TGTGCCAGCAGCTTAAACTCACTAGCGGGAGTTGCGAGCACCGGGGAGCTGTTTTTT
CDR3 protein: CASSLNSLAGVASTGELFF

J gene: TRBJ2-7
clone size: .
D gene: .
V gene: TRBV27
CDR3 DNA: TGTGCCAGCAGTTCCCTCAGACAGAACTACGAGCAGTACTTC
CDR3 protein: CASSSLRQNYEQYF

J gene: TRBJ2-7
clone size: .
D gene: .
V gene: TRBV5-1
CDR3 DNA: TGCGCCAGCAGCTTGGAGGGACCGGGCGGCGAGCAGTACTTC
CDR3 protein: CASSLEGPGGEQYF

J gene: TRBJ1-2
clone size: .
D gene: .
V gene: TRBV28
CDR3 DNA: TGTGCCAGCAATATGCCACGTAACTATGGCTACACCTTC
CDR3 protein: CASNMPRNYGYTF

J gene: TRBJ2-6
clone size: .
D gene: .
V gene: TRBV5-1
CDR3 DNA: TGCGCCAGCAGCGATCAGACAGCATCAGGGGCCAACGTCCTGACTTTC
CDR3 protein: CASSDQTASGANVLTF

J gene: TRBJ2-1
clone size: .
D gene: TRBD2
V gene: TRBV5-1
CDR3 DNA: TGCGCCAGCAGCCCCGGACTAGCGGGAAGGGATGAGCAGTTCTTC
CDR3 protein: CASSPGLAGRDEQFF

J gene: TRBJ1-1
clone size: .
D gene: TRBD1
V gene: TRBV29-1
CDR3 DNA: TGCAGCGTCTACTCCGGGACAGTGAACACTGAAGCTTTCTTT
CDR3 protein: CSVYSGTVNTEAFF

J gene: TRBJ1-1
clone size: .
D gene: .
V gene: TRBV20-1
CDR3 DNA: TGCAGTGCTAGCCCGAACACTGAAGCTTTCTTT
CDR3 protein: CSASPNTEAFF

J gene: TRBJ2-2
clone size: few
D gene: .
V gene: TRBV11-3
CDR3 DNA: TGTGCCAGCAGCTTAGATCAGGCCGGGGAGCTGTTTTTT
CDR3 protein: CASSLDQAGELFF

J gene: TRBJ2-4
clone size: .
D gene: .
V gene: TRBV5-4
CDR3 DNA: TGTGCCAGCAGCTTGGCGGGCAATCTAGCCAAAAACATTCAGTACTTC
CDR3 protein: CASSLAGNLAKNIQYF

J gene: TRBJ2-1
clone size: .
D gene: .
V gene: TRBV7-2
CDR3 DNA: TGTGCCAGCAGCTTAGTCGGCAGAGCTGGGGACCGCCCCAATGAGCAGTTCTTC
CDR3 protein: CASSLVGRAGDRPNEQFF

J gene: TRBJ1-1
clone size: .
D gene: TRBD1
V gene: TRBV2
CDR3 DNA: TGTGCCAGCAGACCCGGGACAGGGGCCCGAAACACTGAAGCTTTCTTT
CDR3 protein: CASRPGTGARNTEAFF

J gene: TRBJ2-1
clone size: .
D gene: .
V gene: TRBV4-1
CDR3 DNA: TGCGCCAGCAGCCAAGGGGCCCCCTCCTACAATGAGCAGTTCTTC
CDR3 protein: CASSQGAPSYNEQFF

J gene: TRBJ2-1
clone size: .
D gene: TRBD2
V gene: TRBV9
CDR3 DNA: TGTGCCAGCAGCGTAGAGGCAGGACTAGTCTTGTTCTTC
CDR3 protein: CASSVEAGLVLFF

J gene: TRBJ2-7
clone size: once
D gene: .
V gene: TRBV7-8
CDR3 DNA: TGTGCCAGCAGCTTAGATCTGGGGACCTCCTACGAGCAGTACTTC
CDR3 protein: CASSLDLGTSYEQYF

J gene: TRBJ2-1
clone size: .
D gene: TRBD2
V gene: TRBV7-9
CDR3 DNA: TGTGCCAGCAGCTTCTGGACTAGCGGATACTCCTACAATGAGCAGTTCTTC
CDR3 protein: CASSFWTSGYSYNEQFF

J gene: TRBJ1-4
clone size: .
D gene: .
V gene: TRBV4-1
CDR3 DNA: TGCGCCAGCAGCCAAGAGAGGGGCGCGGTCTGGGGAGCTAATGAAAAACTGTTTTTT
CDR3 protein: CASSQERGAVWGANEKLFF

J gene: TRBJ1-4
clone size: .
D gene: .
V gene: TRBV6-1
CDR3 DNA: TGTGCCAGCAGCCTGTCCGCCGGACGGGAAAAACTGTTTTTT
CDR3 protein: CASSLSAGREKLFF

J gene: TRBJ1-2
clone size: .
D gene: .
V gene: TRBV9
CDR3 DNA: TGTGCCAGCAGCACCACCCCTTCAGACAGCTACCTCTATGGCTACACCTTC
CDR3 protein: CASSTTPSDSYLYGYTF

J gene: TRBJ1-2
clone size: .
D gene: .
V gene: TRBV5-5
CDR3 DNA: TGTGCCAGCAGCCGGATCGGGGGGAACTATGGCTACACCTTC
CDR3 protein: CASSRIGGNYGYTF

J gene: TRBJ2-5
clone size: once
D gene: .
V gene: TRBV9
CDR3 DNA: TGTGCCAGCAGCGTAGGGGGACAAGGAGACGAGACCCAGTACTTC
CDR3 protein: CASSVGGQGDETQYF

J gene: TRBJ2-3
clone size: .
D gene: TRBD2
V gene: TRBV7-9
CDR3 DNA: TGTGCCAGCAGCTTAAGACTAGCGGGAGACCTTAACACAGATACGCAGTATTTT
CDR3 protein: CASSLRLAGDLNTDTQYF

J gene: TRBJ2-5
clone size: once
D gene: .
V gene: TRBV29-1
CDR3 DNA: TGCAGCGTTGAAGCCACAGGGGAGACCCAGTACTTC
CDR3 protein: CSVEATGETQYF

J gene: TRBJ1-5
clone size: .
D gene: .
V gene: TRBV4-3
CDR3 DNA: TGCGCCAGCAGCCAAGAAAGGGATAGCAACCAGCCCCAGCATTTT
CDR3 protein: CASSQERDSNQPQHF